This TCR beta chain was documented in a study of response to subunit inactivated influenza vaccine. This clonotype appeared a few times. The antigen remains unidentified. A single record per CDR3 protein comes from TCRdb applying MiXCR to the RT-PCR reads. The sample contains 530,000 or so distinct CDR3 sequences, about 25% of which appear only once. Study findings and constraints: After each seasonal influenza vaccination, few new T cells are recruited, the authors suggested.

V was clipped by 5 bases and J by 5 bases; unmatched bases: 5. Per the germline V gene, CDR1 is MDHEN and CDR2 is SYDVKM. The CDR3 contains 14 residues. The J gene is TRBJ2-2, the V gene TRBV28; TRBD1 agrees at 7 bases. The sequences come from CD4+ T cells sorted from PBMCs, collected about 5 days after vaccination. This clonotype originated in a man in his forties or fifties who received an inactivated influenza vaccine. The DNA for the CDR3 is TGTGCCAGCAGTAACCGGGACAGAACCGGGGAGCTGTTTTTT. Residues: CASSNRDRTGELFF.